One sample yielded the 21 T cell receptor beta chains listed below, sequenced in a study of blood T cells in healthy people across ages (dated by TCRdb to between 2014 and 2017). The library was prepared using 5' RACE. The sequencer was an Illumina HiSeq 2500. A second PCR of roughly 6 to 11 cycles was run with a J-beta primer mix and a sample-barcoded 5' primer. The public sequencing data were trimmed at Q25 with fastp and processed into clonotypes with MiXCR by TCRdb, which kept only in-frame beta chains. Entries that share a CDR3 protein sequence are merged under the most common genes and DNA. This sample has more than 750,000 distinct CDR3 sequences in its table, and roughly 28% of those were observed once. The ten most abundant clones make up roughly 10% of the sample. The same specimen was also included in a second study, on T cells of mothers and their children.

Source material: blood. The receptors shown here come from a middle-aged woman in good health.

The V call is TRBV12-3 or TRBV12-4, the J call TRBJ1-2; 8 nucleotides line up with TRBD1. V gave up 10 bases and J gave up 1 base; unmatched junction bases: 11. CDR3 length: 15 residues. The DNA for the CDR3 is TGTGCCACCGAGCGGAGGACAGGGTATAACTATGGCTACACCTTC. Its protein product is CATERRTGYNYGYTF.

This clonotype was recorded at least ten times. V usage is TRBV12-3 or TRBV12-4 and J usage is TRBJ2-7; 7 positions match TRBD1. This CDR3 comprises 13 residues. After removal of 5 bases from V and 7 bases from J, the junction contained 8 bases not matched to a gene. CDR3 amino acids: CASSRQKQGEQYF. For the CDR3, the DNA is TGTGCCAGCAGTAGACAGAAACAGGGGGAGCAGTACTTC.

The chain employs TRBV3-1 and TRBJ1-6, with unresolved D. V lost 2 bases and J 9 bases, leaving 14 bases between the germline ends. CDR3 size: 15 residues. CDR1 is LGHDT and CDR2 is YNNKEL in the germline V gene (reference sequence). The DNA of the CDR3 is TGTGCCAGCAGCCAATCGAGGCAGAGTCGTTCACCCCTCCACTTT. Its translation is CASSQSRQSRSPLHF.

This clonotype was seen a handful of times. A junction end diverges from the germline sequence, so it may reflect a read error. The chain has TRBV6-2 or TRBV6-3 and TRBJ2-7; D ambiguous. The CDR3 has 12 amino acids. Per the germline V gene, CDR1 is MNHEY and CDR2 is SVGEGT. CDR3 nucleotides: TGTGCCAGCAATAGGGATACCTACAAGCAGTACTTC. Translating it yields CASNRDTYKQYF.

V usage is TRBV28 and J usage is TRBJ2-7, with D perhaps matching TRBD1 (6 bases). Germline CDR1 and CDR2: MDHEN and SYDVKM. V gave up 8 bases and J gave up 3 bases, with 14 bases separating them. This CDR3 is 13 amino acids long. DNA for the CDR3: TGTGCCAGCGCACAGGGCGATCACTACGAGCAGTACTTC. Translating gives CASAQGDHYEQYF.

In this sample, this clonotype turned up a few times. The CDR3 is CASSSDRPNYGYTF. CDR3 nucleotide sequence: TGTGCCAGCAGCTCGGACAGACCTAACTATGGCTACACCTTC. This chain links TRBV28 with TRBJ1-2; D might be TRBD1 (6 bases). Trimming pared 6 bases from V and 0 bases from J, leaving 11 bases between. CDR1 is MDHEN, CDR2 SYDVKM, per germline. The CDR3 covers 14 residues.

The sample holds many counts of this clonotype. V is TRBV12-3 or TRBV12-4 and J is TRBJ2-7; 9 bases are a match to TRBD1. V shed 4 bases, J shed 2 bases, and the junction held 6 bases outside the gene matches. CDR3 length: 15 residues. As DNA, the CDR3 is TGTGCCAGCAGTTCCGCGGACAGGGGAACCTACGAGCAGTACTTC. The encoded protein is CASSSADRGTYEQYF.

The table lists this clonotype with a few counts. The chain links TRBV20-1 to TRBJ1-3; D gene unclear. There are 13 residues in the CDR3. Trimming cost V 6 bases and J 4 bases, with 13 bases left between them. Looked up from germline, CDR1 is DFQATT and CDR2 is SNEGSKA (reference sequence). This CDR3 is CSAKSGLGNTIYF. Here the CDR3 DNA reads TGCAGTGCCAAGTCTGGGCTCGGAAACACCATATATTTT.

This clonotype was seen at least ten times. The chain links TRBV10-3 to TRBJ1-2; unclear D gene. Trimming removed 0 bases from V and 4 bases from J, with 12 bases in between. CDR1 is ENHRY and CDR2 is SYGVKD in the germline V gene. The length of the CDR3 is 15 residues. This chain's CDR3 is CAISESISGSYGYTF. The CDR3 DNA reads as TGTGCCATCAGTGAGTCGATATCCGGGAGCTATGGCTACACCTTC.

V gene TRBV11-2 combines with J gene TRBJ2-7; the D call may be TRBD1 or TRBD2 (5 bases each). Germline-derived CDR1 and CDR2 are SGHAT and FQNNGV. V lost 5 bases and J 3 bases, leaving 26 bases between the germline ends. The CDR3 sequence is 18 residues long. The CDR3 here is CASSHYTGTPHRIYEQYF. The CDR3 DNA reads as TGTGCCAGCAGCCACTACACGGGGACCCCGCATAGGATCTACGAGCAGTACTTC.

This chain joins TRBV7-8 and TRBJ2-5; 8 bases line up with TRBD2. J was trimmed by 4 bases and V by 2 bases; bases with no gene match: 3. Germline V gene sequence: CDR1 SGHVS, CDR2 FQNEAQ. This CDR3 region has 14 residues. CDR3 sequence: CASSLRGGRETQYF. The CDR3 region has the DNA TGTGCCAGCAGCTTACGGGGGGGGCGAGAGACCCAGTACTTC.

This chain connects TRBV5-5 to TRBJ1-1, with D possibly TRBD1 on 5 matching bases. Germline V gene data show CDR1 as SGHKS and CDR2 as YYEKEE (reference sequence). The CDR3 totals 14 residues. Deletions cut 4 bases from V and 0 bases from J, with 10 bases between. In DNA, the CDR3 is TGTGCCAGCAGCCAGTGGACACTGAACACTGAAGCTTTCTTT. Translated: CASSQWTLNTEAFF.

This clonotype was detected only a few times. The rearrangement uses TRBV10-3 and TRBJ2-6; D gene ambiguous. This CDR3 is built from 19 residues. With 1 base removed from V and 0 bases from J, the gap between germline ends came to 16 bases. CDR1 and CDR2 (germline): ENHRY, SYGVKD. The CDR3, as DNA: TGTGCCATCAGTGAGTTAAGGCAGATTCACTACTCTGGGGCCAACGTCCTGACTTTC. This gives the protein CAISELRQIHYSGANVLTF.

This clonotype showed up just a few times. The V call is TRBV11-2, the J call TRBJ1-1; 10 positions match TRBD1. The junction had 1 base not matched to a gene; V was cut back by 0 bases and J by 6 bases. From germline, CDR1 is SGHAT and CDR2 FQNNGV. The CDR3 consists of 14 residues. For the CDR3, the DNA is TGTGCCAGCAGCTTAGAAGGGACAGGGGCTGAAGCTTTCTTT. It yields the protein CASSLEGTGAEAFF.

This clonotype was counted ten times or more. This chain connects TRBV6-7 to TRBJ2-3; the D call may be TRBD1 or TRBD2 (5 bases each). TRBV6-7 is an ORF for which the function is uncertain. The CDR3 consists of 17 residues. Trimming stripped 6 bases from V and 5 bases from J, with 24 bases between. CDR3 residues: CASRPTTGQRGGDTQYF. CDR3 DNA sequence: TGTGCCAGCAGACCGACCACGGGGCAGCGCGGCGGAGATACGCAGTATTTT.

The gene calls are TRBV6-1 and TRBJ2-2; D gene ambiguous. The V gene's germline CDR1 is MNHNS and CDR2 SASEGT. The CDR3 loop spans 15 amino acids. The ends were cut back, 5 bases at V and 5 bases at J, with 15 bases in the middle. The CDR3 is CASSPWTGRTGELFF. For the CDR3, the DNA is TGTGCCAGCAGTCCTTGGACCGGGCGGACCGGGGAGCTGTTTTTT.

J is TRBJ2-4 and V is TRBV12-3 or TRBV12-4; TRBD2 matches at 9 bases. Near its end, the DNA agrees better with TRBJ2-7, so the J call may be wrong. This CDR3 is 15 amino acids long. CDR3 residues: CASSPGLARRYEQYF. The CDR3 bases are TGTGCCAGCAGTCCCGGACTAGCGAGGCGCTACGAGCAGTACTTC.

The chain carries TRBV24-1 and TRBJ2-5, with TRBD1 identical over 8 bases. Looked up from germline, CDR1 is KGHDR and CDR2 is SFDVKD. V shed 3 bases, J shed 3 bases, and the junction held 2 bases outside the gene matches. The CDR3 contains 14 residues. For the CDR3, the DNA is TGTGCCACCAGTGATCCGACAGGGGAAGAGACCCAGTACTTC. It specifies CATSDPTGEETQYF.

The sample holds many counts of this clonotype. J is TRBJ1-6 and V is TRBV12-3 or TRBV12-4; D is perhaps TRBD1 (6 bases). The ends were cut back, 7 bases at V and 6 bases at J, with 13 bases in the middle. The CDR3 loop spans 14 amino acids. The CDR3 bases are TGTGCCAGCACCCTAACAGGGATTAATTCACCCCTCCACTTT. Its translation: CASTLTGINSPLHF.

This clonotype has ten or more counts. V usage is TRBV7-6 and J usage is TRBJ2-7, with 7 bases that match TRBD1. CDR3 length: 17 residues. V was pared by 4 bases and J by 6 bases, with 18 bases of the junction left unmatched. Germline V lookup: CDR1 SGHVS, CDR2 FNYEAQ. CDR3: CASSSILKTGPLSEQYF. The DNA for the CDR3 is TGTGCCAGCAGCTCCATCCTAAAGACAGGGCCCCTTAGCGAGCAGTACTTC.

The DNA for the CDR3 is TGCGCCAGCAGCGTACGGGACAGGCACTACGAGCAGTACTTC. Translation: CASSVRDRHYEQYF. The chain carries TRBV5-1 and TRBJ2-7; 8 nucleotides match TRBD1. The V gene's germline CDR1 is SGHRS and CDR2 YFSETQ. This CDR3 spans 14 amino acids. Trimming removed 4 bases from V and 3 bases from J; junction bases left unmatched: 6.